The 31 T cell receptor beta chains given below trace back to one sample, sequenced in a study of cytomegalovirus exposure and HLA in healthy donors. PCR involved 60 Vbeta and 13 Jbeta primers. Generated by immunoSEQ multiplex PCR, the TCRdb table keeps only in-frame clones and is missing some. The profile shows 90,000 to 120,000 clones, around 76% of them singletons. Sequencing was performed on PBMCs. The origin of the receptors is a young man in good health and CMV-seropositive.

A note on this clone: One end of the junction is discordant with germline, which a read error may explain. This chain joins TRBV11-2 and TRBJ2-6; tentatively, D is TRBD1 (5 bases). This CDR3 is built from 17 residues. Germline V gene sequence: CDR1 SGHAT, CDR2 FQNNGV. CDR3 sequence (DNA): TGTGCCAGCACCAAAGCTAGGGGTTCGGGTGGGGCCAACGGCCTGACTTTC. Its translation is CASTKARGSGGANGLTF.

This clone occurred a few times. The rearrangement uses TRBV27 and TRBJ1-6; D gene ambiguous. Trimming stripped 3 bases from V and 7 bases from J, with 4 bases between. From germline, CDR1 is MNHEY and CDR2 SMNVEV (reference sequence). The CDR3 has 12 amino acids. Here the CDR3 reads CASSFLNSPLHF. The CDR3 DNA follows: TGTGCCAGCAGTTTTCTGAATTCACCCCTCCACTTT.

The chain recombines TRBV5-1 with TRBJ2-1; 14 bases are a match to TRBD2. Per the germline V gene, CDR1 is SGHRS and CDR2 is YFSETQ. J lost 7 bases, V lost 3 bases, and 3 bases had no gene match. This CDR3 spans 15 amino acids. The CDR3 nucleotides are TGCGCCAGCAGCTCCGGGACTAGCGGGGGAAATGAGCAGTTCTTC. Amino acid sequence: CASSSGTSGGNEQFF.

This sequence joins TRBV11-2 and TRBJ2-4; perhaps TRBD2 as D (7 bases). Germline loops: CDR1 SGHAT, CDR2 FQNNGV. V lost 3 bases, J lost 7 bases, and 22 bases lay in between. CDR3 length: 17 amino acids. In nucleotides, the CDR3 is TGTGCCAGCAGCTTGTCGGGGGGCCGACCTTTCGGGAACATTCAGTACTTC. Translating it yields CASSLSGGRPFGNIQYF. Full variable domain (missing parts from reference TRBV11-2 and TRBJ2-4): EAGVAQSPRYKIIEKRQSVAFWCNPISGHATLYWYQQILGQGPKLLIQFQNNGVVDDSQLPKDRFSAERLKGVDSTLKIQPAKLEDSAVYLCASSLSGGRPFGNIQYFGAGTRLSVL.

This chain links TRBV10-3 with TRBJ2-1; 9 bases map to TRBD1. The trim removed 9 bases at V and 5 bases at J, leaving 5 bases unmatched. Germline lookup yields CDR1 ENHRY and CDR2 SYGVKD. The CDR3 extends over 13 amino acids. The CDR3 loop reads CAISGTGNNEQFF. The DNA for the CDR3 is TGTGCCATATCCGGGACAGGGAACAATGAGCAGTTCTTC.

The rearrangement uses TRBV27 and TRBJ2-7; 8 nucleotides line up with TRBD1. Germline V CDR1 and CDR2: MNHEY, SMNVEV (reference sequence). The J segment lost 2 bases and the V segment lost 0 bases, leaving 12 bases of the junction unmatched. CDR3 length: 18 residues. The CDR3 coding sequence is TGTGCCAGCAGTTTATCGCCGGGACAGGTCCTCCATACCTACGAGCAGTACTTC. It yields the protein CASSLSPGQVLHTYEQYF.

V gene TRBV5-1 combines with J gene TRBJ1-2; 9 positions match TRBD1. The CDR3 sequence is 15 residues long. Looked up from germline, CDR1 is SGHRS and CDR2 is YFSETQ. V was pared by 2 bases and J by 5 bases, with 7 bases of the junction left unmatched. In DNA form, the CDR3 reads TGCGCCAGCAGCTTACCGGGACAGGGCGGGTATGGCTACACCTTC. It specifies CASSLPGQGGYGYTF.

The J gene is TRBJ1-2, the V gene TRBV19, with 9 bases aligning to TRBD1. CDR1 and CDR2 from the germline V gene are LNHDA and SQIVND (reference sequence). The ends lost 0 bases at V and 7 bases at J; junction bases unmatched: 15. CDR3 length: 18 amino acids. The CDR3 reads CASSIDAAGTGSHGGYTF. As DNA, the CDR3 is TGTGCCAGTAGTATAGATGCGGCCGGGACAGGGAGCCATGGTGGCTACACCTTC.

The chain combines TRBV5-6 with TRBJ2-2; D gene unclear. The germline V gene encodes CDR1 SGHDT and CDR2 YYEEEE. V shed 7 bases and J shed 2 bases, with 12 bases lying between them. This CDR3 spans 14 amino acids. CDR3: CASGQGANTGELFF. In DNA form, the CDR3 reads TGTGCCAGCGGGCAAGGCGCTAACACCGGGGAGCTGTTTTTT.

This chain uses TRBV27 with TRBJ2-2; 10 bases are a match to TRBD1. CDR3 length: 12 residues. The germline V gene has CDR1 MNHEY and CDR2 SMNVEV (reference sequence). J gave up 8 bases and V 10 bases, and 4 bases lay outside the gene matches. The CDR3 is CAIGTGAGELFF. The CDR3 DNA follows: TGTGCCATCGGGACAGGGGCAGGGGAGCTGTTTTTT.

V and J are TRBV5-1 and TRBJ1-6; 8 nucleotides match TRBD1. The germline V gene encodes CDR1 SGHRS and CDR2 YFSETQ. With 4 bases clipped from V and 0 bases from J, the junction kept 12 bases outside the gene matches. This CDR3 region has 19 residues. The CDR3 DNA is TGCGCCAGCAGCCAACGGAGGACAGGGTCGAGCTCCTATAATTCACCCCTCCACTTT. Translated: CASSQRRTGSSSYNSPLHF. Full variable domain (missing parts from reference TRBV5-1 and TRBJ1-6): KAGVTQTPRYLIKTRGQQVTLSCSPISGHRSVSWYQQTPGQGLQFLFEYFSETQRNKGNFPGRFSGRQFSNSRSEMNVSTLELGDSALYLCASSQRRTGSSSYNSPLHFGNGTRLTVT.

This clone was picked up one time. This chain uses TRBV10-2 with TRBJ1-5; D may be TRBD1 (5 bases). CDR3 length equals 13 residues. Germline V gene sequence: CDR1 WSHSY, CDR2 SAAADI. Trimming took off 10 bases at V and 7 bases at J, with 17 bases between the two ends. The CDR3 sequence is CATSDMVDQPQHF. In DNA, the CDR3 is TGCGCCACCTCGGACATGGTAGACCAGCCCCAGCATTTT.

V is TRBV19 and J is TRBJ2-5; 9 positions agree with TRBD2. J gave up 0 bases and V 5 bases, and 13 bases lay outside the gene matches. Germline loops: CDR1 LNHDA, CDR2 SQIVND (reference sequence). The CDR3 is 18 amino acids. CDR3: CASSVRGSGGTYQETQYF. In DNA, the CDR3 is TGTGCCAGTAGTGTCCGGGGTAGCGGGGGCACGTACCAAGAGACCCAGTACTTC.

The rearrangement links TRBV2 to TRBJ2-1, with D possibly being TRBD2 (6 bases). Germline V gene sequence: CDR1 SNHLY, CDR2 FYNNEI. This CDR3 comprises 10 residues. V dropped 3 bases and J dropped 15 bases, with 9 bases sitting between them. DNA of the CDR3: TGTGCCAGCAGTGATGGAGGGCTGTTCTTC. Its protein is CASSDGGLFF.

To note about this clone: Compared with germline, one end of the junction differs, possibly owing to a read error. This rearrangement joins TRBV7-9 to TRBJ1-2; D is perhaps TRBD1 (5 bases). The germline CDR1 and CDR2 sequences are SEHNR and FQNEAQ (reference sequence). CDR3 size: 12 residues. CDR3: CSSSSRQTGYTF. The CDR3, as DNA: TGTTCCAGCAGCTCCAGACAGACGGGCTACACCTTC.

Regarding this clone: Other DNA sequences in this sample translate to the same CDR3. This chain uses TRBV7-2 with TRBJ1-5; 8 nucleotides align to TRBD1. The V and J ends lost 4 bases and 7 bases, in that order; junction bases with no gene match: 6. Germline V lookup: CDR1 SGHTA, CDR2 FQGNSA. The CDR3 has 14 amino acids. CDR3 sequence (DNA): TGTGCCAGCAGCTCGCGAACAGGGGGGCAGCCCCAGCATTTT. It translates to CASSSRTGGQPQHF.

V gene TRBV7-9 combines with J gene TRBJ2-3, with D perhaps matching TRBD2 (6 bases). CDR1 is SEHNR, CDR2 FQNEAQ, per germline (reference sequence). The CDR3 runs 15 residues. V was shortened by 4 bases and J by 3 bases, with 14 bases between the two germline ends. CDR3 nucleotides: TGTGCCAGCAGCTCGAGGGGAGGTTATACAGATACGCAGTATTTT. Its protein product is CASSSRGGYTDTQYF.

V gene TRBV5-1 combines with J gene TRBJ1-2; D may be TRBD1 (6 bases). The germline V gene encodes CDR1 SGHRS and CDR2 YFSETQ. Trimming left V 2 bases short and J 7 bases short, with 12 bases between. The CDR3 sequence is 13 residues long. The CDR3 sequence: CASSFNREGGYTF. DNA for the CDR3: TGCGCCAGCAGCTTCAACAGGGAAGGTGGCTACACCTTC.

The V gene is TRBV9, the J gene TRBJ2-1; weak D call: TRBD2 (5 bases). Germline values: CDR1 SGDLS, CDR2 YYNGEE. Trimming took 0 bases from V and 0 from J, leaving 13 bases between them. This CDR3 contains 17 residues. CDR3 sequence reads: CASSVGGRVSSYNEQFF. DNA of the CDR3: TGTGCCAGCAGCGTAGGAGGGCGGGTCAGCTCCTACAATGAGCAGTTCTTC.

A single count supports this clone. The chain is built from TRBV2 and TRBJ1-1, with D perhaps matching TRBD1 (6 bases). Germline V gene data show CDR1 as SNHLY and CDR2 as FYNNEI. The V and J ends lost 7 bases and 4 bases respectively, with 13 bases between them. The CDR3 contains 13 residues. CDR3 DNA: TGTGCCAGCATGGGGGCGCGGTCCACTGAAGCTTTCTTT. Its translation: CASMGARSTEAFF.

As DNA, the CDR3 is TGTGCCAGCAGTCCGGGTTACGAGCAGTACTTC. This translates into CASSPGYEQYF. This chain uses TRBV28 with TRBJ2-7; D remains ambiguous. This CDR3 is built from 11 residues. V was pared by 5 bases and J by 4 bases, with 6 bases between. Germline V gene data show CDR1 as MDHEN and CDR2 as SYDVKM. The whole variable domain, filled in from reference TRBV28 and TRBJ2-7, reads DVKVTQSSRYLVKRTGEKVFLECVQDMDHENMFWYRQDPGLGLRLIYFSYDVKMKEKGDIPEGYSVSREKKERFSLILESASTNQTSMYLCASSPGYEQYFGPGTRLTVT.

The chain links TRBV10-1 to TRBJ2-3, with no clear D. V lost 6 bases and J 3 bases, leaving 7 bases between the germline ends. Germline CDR1 is WNHNN and CDR2 is SYGVQD (reference sequence). The CDR3 is made up of 12 amino acids. CDR3: CASSPRTDTQYF. The CDR3 bases are TGCGCCAGCAGCCCACGGACAGATACGCAGTATTTT.

This chain links TRBV5-1 with TRBJ2-3; D is perhaps TRBD2 (7 bases). Trimming left V 0 bases short and J 5 bases short, with 16 bases between. The CDR3 is made up of 16 amino acids. In germline, CDR1 is SGHRS, CDR2 YFSETQ. The CDR3 here is CASSLAGGQVGDTQYF. The CDR3 bases are TGCGCCAGCAGCTTGGCGGGGGGACAAGTGGGAGATACGCAGTATTTT.

This rearrangement joins TRBV19 to TRBJ1-2, with D perhaps TRBD1 (5 bases). V was trimmed by 6 bases and J by 4 bases, leaving 15 bases between them. This CDR3 contains 14 residues. Germline loops: CDR1 LNHDA, CDR2 SQIVND (reference sequence). The CDR3 DNA reads TGTGCCAGTAGGGCCCTCAAAAGGGGCTATGGCTACACCTTC. The encoded protein is CASRALKRGYGYTF.

This clone showed up just a few times. J is TRBJ1-2 and V is TRBV19; 7 nucleotides match TRBD1. The CDR3 runs 14 residues. The V segment lost 4 bases and the J segment 2 bases; nucleotides outside the gene matches: 4. CDR1 is LNHDA, CDR2 SQIVND, per germline (reference sequence). CDR3 DNA sequence: TGTGCCAGTAGTACCCCGGGACAGAACTATGGCTACACCTTC. It encodes CASSTPGQNYGYTF.

The chain recombines TRBV4-2 with TRBJ1-2, with D possibly TRBD1 on 6 matching bases. Germline V gene sequence: CDR1 LGHNA, CDR2 YNFKEQ. CDR3 length: 16 amino acids. Between the trimmed V and J ends, which lost 0 bases and 3 bases, there was a span of 14 bases. The CDR3 nucleotides read TGTGCCAGCAGCCAAGATCCCAGGGGAATCCACTATGGCTACACCTTC. It translates to CASSQDPRGIHYGYTF.

The CDR3 DNA follows: TGTGCCACTAAGGGGACAGACTGGAACACCGGGGAGCTGTTTTTT. Residues: CATKGTDWNTGELFF. The chain is built from TRBV7-8 and TRBJ2-2, with 7 bases fitting TRBD1. Looked up from germline, CDR1 is SGHVS and CDR2 is FQNEAQ. CDR3 length equals 15 residues. Trimming took 10 bases from V and 1 from J; bases not matched to a gene: 9.

The rearrangement links TRBV4-1 to TRBJ2-7; 10 bases line up with TRBD1. Germline CDR1 is MGHRA and CDR2 is YSYEKL. After removal of 4 bases from V and 4 bases from J, the junction contained 7 bases not matched to a gene. CDR3 length: 15 amino acids. This CDR3 is CASSRDRGRPYEQYF. In nucleotides, the CDR3 is TGCGCCAGCAGCCGTGACAGGGGGCGTCCTTACGAGCAGTACTTC.

The gene calls are TRBV2 and TRBJ2-7; the match to TRBD1 covers 8 bases. The junction had 8 bases not matched to a gene; V was cut back by 0 bases and J by 4 bases. CDR1 and CDR2 (germline): SNHLY, FYNNEI. The CDR3 loop spans 16 amino acids. CDR3 in DNA: TGTGCCAGCAGTGAAGCGCGAGGACAGGGTGGGTACGAGCAGTACTTC. Amino acid sequence: CASSEARGQGGYEQYF. Full variable domain (rest looked up from reference TRBV2 and TRBJ2-7): EPEVTQTPSHQVTQMGQEVILRCVPISNHLYFYWYRQILGQKVEFLVSFYNNEISEKSEIFDDQFSVERPDGSNFTLKIRSTKLEDSAMYFCASSEARGQGGYEQYFGPGTRLTVT.

Points on this clone: One end of the junction does not line up with germline, which may come from a read error. This chain links TRBV7-9 with TRBJ1-4, with D possibly TRBD1 on 5 matching bases. This CDR3 comprises 17 residues. Germline CDR1 and CDR2: SEHNR and FQNEAQ (reference sequence). The CDR3 region is CSSSYTGDGRYNEKLFF. CDR3 sequence (DNA): TGTTCCAGCAGTTACACCGGGGACGGGAGATATAATGAAAAACTGTTTTTT.

There are a few counts of this clone. The DNA for the CDR3 is TGTGCCAGCAGCATCCAGGTGCGGGAGGCACAAAGCTCCTATAATTCACCCCTCCACTTT. This translates into CASSIQVREAQSSYNSPLHF. This sequence joins TRBV7-8 and TRBJ1-6; D not resolved. Looked up from germline, CDR1 is SGHVS and CDR2 is FQNEAQ. Trimming stripped 5 bases from V and 0 bases from J, with 23 bases between. This CDR3 is built from 20 residues.